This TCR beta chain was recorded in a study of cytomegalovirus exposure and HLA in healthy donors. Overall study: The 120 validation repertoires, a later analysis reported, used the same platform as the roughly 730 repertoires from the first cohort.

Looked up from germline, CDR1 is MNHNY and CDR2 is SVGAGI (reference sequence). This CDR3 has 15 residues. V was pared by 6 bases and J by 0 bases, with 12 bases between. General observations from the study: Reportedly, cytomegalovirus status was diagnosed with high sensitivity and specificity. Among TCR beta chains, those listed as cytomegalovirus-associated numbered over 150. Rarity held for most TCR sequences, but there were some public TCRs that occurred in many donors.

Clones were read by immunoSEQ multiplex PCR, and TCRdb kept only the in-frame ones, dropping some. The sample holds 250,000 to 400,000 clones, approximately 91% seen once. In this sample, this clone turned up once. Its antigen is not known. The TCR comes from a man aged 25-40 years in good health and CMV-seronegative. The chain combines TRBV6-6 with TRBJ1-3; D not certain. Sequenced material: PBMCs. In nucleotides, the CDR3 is TGTGCCAGCAGCCACAAGTTGTCCTCTGGAAACACCATATATTTT. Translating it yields CASSHKLSSGNTIYF.